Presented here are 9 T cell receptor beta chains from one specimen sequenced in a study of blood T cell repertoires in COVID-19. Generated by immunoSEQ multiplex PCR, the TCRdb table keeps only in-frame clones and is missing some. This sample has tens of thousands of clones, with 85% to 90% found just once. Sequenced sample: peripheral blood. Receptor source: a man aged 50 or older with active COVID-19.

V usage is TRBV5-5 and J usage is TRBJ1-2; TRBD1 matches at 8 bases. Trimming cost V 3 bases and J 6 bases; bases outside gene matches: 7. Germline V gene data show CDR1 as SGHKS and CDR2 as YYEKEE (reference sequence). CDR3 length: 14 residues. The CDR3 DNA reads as TGTGCCAGCAGCTCACTTCTGACAGGGGATGGCTACACCTTC. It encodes CASSSLLTGDGYTF.

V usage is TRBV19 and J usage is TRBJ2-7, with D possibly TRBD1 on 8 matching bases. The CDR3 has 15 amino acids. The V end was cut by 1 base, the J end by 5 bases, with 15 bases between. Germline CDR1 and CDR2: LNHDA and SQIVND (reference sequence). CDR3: CASSIVGQGGDEQYF. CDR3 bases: TGTGCCAGTAGTATAGTAGGACAGGGAGGGGACGAGCAGTACTTC.

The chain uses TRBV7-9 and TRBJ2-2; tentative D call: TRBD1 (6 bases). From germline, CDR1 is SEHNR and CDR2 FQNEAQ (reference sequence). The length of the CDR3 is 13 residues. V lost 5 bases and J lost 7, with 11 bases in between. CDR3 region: CASSTGQHGELFF. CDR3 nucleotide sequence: TGTGCCAGCAGCACCGGACAGCACGGGGAGCTGTTTTTT. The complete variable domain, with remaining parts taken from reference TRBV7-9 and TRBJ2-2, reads DTGVSQNPRHKITKRGQNVTFRCDPISEHNRLYWYRQTLGQGPEFLTYFQNEAQLEKSRLLSDRFSAERPKGSFSTLEIQRTEQGDSAMYLCASSTGQHGELFFGEGSRLTVL.

In DNA form, the CDR3 reads TGCAGCGCGGAAGGGGGAACATACACTGAAGCTTTCTTT. Translated: CSAEGGTYTEAFF. The chain couples TRBV29-1 to TRBJ1-1, with D tentatively TRBD1 (6 bases). CDR1 SQVTM and CDR2 ANQGSEA come from the germline V gene. The CDR3 sequence is 13 residues long. The germline V and J ends were trimmed by 7 bases and 3 bases, with 15 bases remaining between them.

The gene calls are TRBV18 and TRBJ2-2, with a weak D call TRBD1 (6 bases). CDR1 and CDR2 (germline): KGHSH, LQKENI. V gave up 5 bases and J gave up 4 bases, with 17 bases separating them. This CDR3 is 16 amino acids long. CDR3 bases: TGTGCCAGCTCAGGACGACAGGTCGCGGGCACCGGGGAGCTGTTTTTT. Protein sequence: CASSGRQVAGTGELFF.

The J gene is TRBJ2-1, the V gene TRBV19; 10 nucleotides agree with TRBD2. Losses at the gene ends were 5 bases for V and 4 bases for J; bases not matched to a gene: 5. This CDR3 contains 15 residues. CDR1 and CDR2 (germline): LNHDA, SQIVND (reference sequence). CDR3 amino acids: CASSGLAGAYNEQFF. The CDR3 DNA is TGTGCCAGTAGTGGTCTAGCGGGGGCGTACAATGAGCAGTTCTTC.

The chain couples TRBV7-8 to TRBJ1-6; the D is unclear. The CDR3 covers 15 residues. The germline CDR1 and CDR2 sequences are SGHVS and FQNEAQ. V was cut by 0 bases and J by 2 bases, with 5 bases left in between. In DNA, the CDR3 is TGTGCCAGCAGCTTAGCTCCTACCTATAATTCACCCCTCCACTTT. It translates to CASSLAPTYNSPLHF.

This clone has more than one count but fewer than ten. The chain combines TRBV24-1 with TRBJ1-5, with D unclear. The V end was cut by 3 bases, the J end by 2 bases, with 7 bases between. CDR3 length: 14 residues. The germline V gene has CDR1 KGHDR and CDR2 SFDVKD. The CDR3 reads CATSDPGGNQPQHF. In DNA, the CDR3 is TGTGCCACCAGTGATCCAGGTGGCAATCAGCCCCAGCATTTT.

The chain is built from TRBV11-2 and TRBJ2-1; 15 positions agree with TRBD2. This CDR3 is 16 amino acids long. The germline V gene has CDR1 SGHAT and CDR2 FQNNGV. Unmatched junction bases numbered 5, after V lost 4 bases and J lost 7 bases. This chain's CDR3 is CASSSGLAGGGNEQFF. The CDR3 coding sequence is TGTGCCAGCAGCTCGGGACTAGCGGGAGGCGGTAATGAGCAGTTCTTC.